What follows describes a single TCR beta chain. This sample was included in a study of shared clonotypes between healthy human individuals. Study summary: Ranging from 18 to 49 in age, donors were two women and a few men.

Each subset's genomic DNA was split evenly across several immunoSEQ plates. Original handling: Owing to the provision of junction-only sequences devoid of quality scores by immunoSEQ, filtering differed. Generated by immunoSEQ multiplex PCR, the TCRdb table keeps only in-frame clones and is missing some. V and J calls and clone size are given by that table; D and trimming were obtained from the DNA. The sample gives more than 2,000,000 clones, more than 90% of which show up once; about 0.13% is in the top ten. Input material: naive CD4+ T cells sorted from blood. Described subset: CD45RA+ positively selected. The receptor was derived from a man aged 18-30 years in good health.

This chain's CDR3 is CAWSVPWGGPPSEKLFF. CDR3 nucleotide sequence: TGTGCCTGGAGTGTACCTTGGGGAGGGCCCCCAAGTGAAAAACTGTTTTTT. V is TRBV30 and J is TRBJ1-4, with D hard to call. The germline V gene encodes CDR1 GTSNPN and CDR2 SVGIG (reference sequence). The CDR3 sequence is 17 residues long. Trimming took off 0 bases at V and 7 bases at J, with 21 bases between the two ends.